These 17 T cell receptor beta chains were sequenced from one sample in a study of blood T cell repertoires in COVID-19. Assay used: immunoSEQ multiplex PCR; TCRdb lists only in-frame clones, some missing. The sample yields around 300,000 clones, 88% seen once. Sequences were obtained from PBMCs or T cells enriched from blood (not recorded which). The receptors were sampled from a woman aged 45 to 65 who had recovered from COVID-19.

This clone was detected a few times. The V gene is TRBV4-3, the J gene TRBJ2-2; 8 positions agree with TRBD1. V dropped 4 bases and J dropped 7; count of bases not matched to a gene: 8. Germline V CDR1 and CDR2: LGHNA, YSLEER. The CDR3 consists of 15 residues. CDR3 sequence: CASSPHGQGVGELFF. CDR3 in DNA: TGCGCCAGCAGCCCCCACGGACAGGGTGTCGGGGAGCTGTTTTTT.

J is TRBJ2-3 and V is TRBV28; tentatively, D is TRBD1 (6 bases). Trimming took 6 bases from V and 2 from J, leaving 24 bases between them. The germline V gene has CDR1 MDHEN and CDR2 SYDVKM. The CDR3 length is 18 residues. The CDR3 DNA reads as TGTGCCAGCAGCCCGATGATTGCGGTGGGGGCGGACACAGATACGCAGTATTTT. This codes for CASSPMIAVGADTDTQYF.

The chain combines TRBV4-3 with TRBJ1-2; D is unclear. This CDR3 has 14 amino acids. The ends were cut back, 0 bases at V and 4 bases at J, with 9 bases in the middle. The V gene's germline CDR1 is LGHNA and CDR2 YSLEER. CDR3 sequence (DNA): TGCGCCAGCAGCCAAGAGGTCGTGGCCTATGGCTACACCTTC. Translated: CASSQEVVAYGYTF.

This clone appeared a few times. This chain connects TRBV3-1 (or the pseudogene TRBV3-2) to TRBJ2-1; 8 nucleotides align to TRBD2. The V segment lost 2 bases and the J segment 2 bases; nucleotides outside the gene matches: 5. This CDR3 has 16 amino acids. The germline V gene has CDR1 LGHDT and CDR2 YNNKEL (reference sequence). The CDR3 loop reads CASSQRREGTYNEQFF. CDR3 nucleotide sequence: TGTGCCAGCAGCCAACGTCGGGAGGGCACCTACAATGAGCAGTTCTTC.

The chain carries TRBV5-5 and TRBJ1-1; D unresolved. Germline V gene lookup returns CDR1 SGHKS and CDR2 YYEKEE (reference sequence). Trimming left V 2 bases short and J 3 bases short, with 11 bases between. The CDR3 has 14 amino acids. CDR3 sequence: CASSLLTHDTEAFF. In DNA, the CDR3 is TGTGCCAGCAGCTTATTGACTCATGACACTGAAGCTTTCTTT.

This chain links TRBV7-3 with TRBJ2-7; D is ambiguous. The CDR3 is 12 amino acids. Germline CDR1 is SGHTA and CDR2 is FQGTGA. V lost 5 bases and J 2 bases, leaving 7 bases between the germline ends. The CDR3 protein is CASSAIPYEQYF. The CDR3 DNA sequence: TGTGCCAGCAGCGCGATCCCCTACGAGCAGTACTTC.

The chain links TRBV6-5 to TRBJ2-5; D uncertain. Per the germline V gene, CDR1 is MNHEY and CDR2 is SVGAGI. The CDR3 is 11 amino acids. The germline V and J ends were trimmed by 6 bases and 2 bases, with 4 bases remaining between them. The CDR3 reads CASRLQETQYF. The CDR3 nucleotides read TGTGCCAGCAGATTACAAGAGACCCAGTACTTC.

The chain employs TRBV9 and TRBJ2-4; tentatively, D is TRBD2 (5 bases). The CDR3 length is 16 residues. The germline gives CDR1 SGDLS, CDR2 YYNGEE. V lost 4 bases to trimming and J lost 0 bases, with 14 bases between them. CDR3 loop: CASSPSIGLAKNIQYF. The CDR3 DNA reads TGTGCCAGCAGCCCATCTATAGGACTAGCCAAAAACATTCAGTACTTC.

V is TRBV19 and J is TRBJ1-2, with 8 bases identical to TRBD1. CDR1 LNHDA and CDR2 SQIVND come from the germline V gene (reference sequence). The CDR3 has 15 residues. J was trimmed by 4 bases and V by 10 bases; bases with no gene match: 14. CDR3 region: CATLRTGRDIYGYTF. The CDR3, as DNA: TGTGCCACACTGCGGACAGGGAGGGATATCTATGGCTACACCTTC.

The chain uses TRBV24-1 and TRBJ1-4; D might be TRBD1 (5 bases). CDR1 and CDR2 (germline): KGHDR, SFDVKD. V lost 4 bases and J lost 8, with 16 bases in between. The CDR3 loop spans 15 amino acids. CDR3 in amino acids: CATSDSRAVGEKLFF. CDR3 coding DNA: TGTGCCACCAGTGACTCCAGGGCGGTGGGGGAAAAACTGTTTTTT.

Worth noting for this clone: The same CDR3 can be traced to other DNA sequences in this sample. The V gene is TRBV5-6, the J gene TRBJ1-1; a possible D gene is TRBD1 (6 bases). The CDR3 spans 14 residues. V was shortened by 0 bases and J by 4 bases, with 10 bases between the two germline ends. Germline assignment: CDR1 SGHDT and CDR2 YYEEEE. The CDR3 sequence: CASSLGRGITEAFF. DNA of the CDR3: TGTGCCAGCAGCTTGGGCAGGGGAATCACTGAAGCTTTCTTT. The full variable domain, rest sourced from reference TRBV5-6 and TRBJ1-1, is DAGVTQSPTHLIKTRGQQVTLRCSPKSGHDTVSWYQQALGQGPQFIFQYYEEEERQRGNFPDRFSGHQFPNYSSELNVNALLLGDSALYLCASSLGRGITEAFFGQGTRLTVV.

The chain carries TRBV30 and TRBJ1-2; 7 bases are a match to TRBD1. This CDR3 has 13 amino acids. Unmatched junction bases numbered 4, after V lost 0 bases and J lost 6 bases. The germline gives CDR1 GTSNPN, CDR2 SVGIG (reference sequence). The CDR3 region has the DNA TGTGCCTGGAGTGTACAGGGGAAGGATGGCTACACCTTC. Translated: CAWSVQGKDGYTF.

This clone was seen a few times. The chain combines TRBV12-2 with TRBJ1-5; the DNA was not compared with TRBD1, the D call given in the table. TRBV12-2 is designated a pseudogene. This CDR3 is 16 amino acids long. The CDR3 DNA follows: TGTGCAAGTCGCTTAGGCAGACAGAGTAGCAATCAGCCCCAGCATTTT. It translates to CASRLGRQSSNQPQHF.

The gene calls are TRBV28 and TRBJ1-4; 9 bases line up with TRBD1. The CDR3 extends over 14 amino acids. With 6 bases clipped from V and 8 bases from J, the junction kept 7 bases outside the gene matches. Germline CDR1 is MDHEN and CDR2 is SYDVKM. CDR3 amino acids: CASSSTGGREKLFF. The CDR3 DNA reads TGTGCCAGCAGCTCAACAGGGGGCAGGGAAAAACTGTTTTTT. Full variable domain (rest looked up from reference TRBV28 and TRBJ1-4): DVKVTQSSRYLVKRTGEKVFLECVQDMDHENMFWYRQDPGLGLRLIYFSYDVKMKEKGDIPEGYSVSREKKERFSLILESASTNQTSMYLCASSSTGGREKLFFGSGTQLSVL.

The chain is built from TRBV6-1 and TRBJ1-1, with TRBD1 matching over 7 bases. V shed 2 bases and J 7 bases; nucleotides not matched to a gene: 19. CDR1 and CDR2 (germline): MNHNS, SASEGT. CDR3 length: 18 amino acids. The CDR3 sequence: CASSEPRQGSRRGYEAFF. The CDR3 DNA sequence: TGTGCCAGCAGTGAACCTAGACAGGGTAGCAGACGAGGGTATGAAGCTTTCTTT.

CDR3 DNA: TGTGCCAGCAGCTTAGGACATAACACTGAAGCTTTCTTT. It codes for CASSLGHNTEAFF. V gene TRBV7-9 combines with J gene TRBJ1-1; no firm D call. The CDR3 has 13 residues. The ends were cut back, 1 base at V and 2 bases at J, with 5 bases in the middle. CDR1 and CDR2 from the germline V gene are SEHNR and FQNEAQ (reference sequence).

This clone was seen a single time. The rearrangement joins TRBV25-1 to TRBJ2-3; 10 bases are a match to TRBD1. Per germline, CDR1 MGHDK and CDR2 SYGVNS. The trim removed 2 bases at V and 4 bases at J, leaving 9 bases unmatched. The CDR3 has 17 amino acids. CDR3 DNA: TGTGCCAGCAGTGAAGTTCATGGGACAGGGGAGCCAGATACGCAGTATTTT. Its protein is CASSEVHGTGEPDTQYF.